The entry below describes one T cell receptor (beta chain). Its antigen specificity is not known. Per-nucleotide qualities are absent, and no much larger clonotype sits a single base away. Reading from cysteine to phenylalanine, the CDR3 counts 16 amino acids. The only DNA kept is the CDR3, 48 bases in frame from the first base. Relative to germline, V is missing 2 bases and J is missing 1 base, with 6 bases of the junction outside any gene match. The germline V gene gives CDR1 as MNHNS and CDR2 as SASEGT. The data are from a study of blood T cells in healthy people across ages (dated by TCRdb to between 2014 and 2017). Study-level background: In model experiments, template switching captured about one uniquely barcoded TCR beta cDNA molecule for every two T cells. The study measured age-related changes in TCR beta repertoire diversity using deep sequencing normalized with unique cDNA molecular identifiers. The donors were divided into four age groups: young (average roughly 17 years), middle-aged (approximately 39), aged (roughly 66) and long-lived (about 79). Donors of different ages were randomly distributed across sequencing lanes to avoid experimental bias. For two donors (one aged 18 to 30 and one aged 80 or older), the study analyzed two additional independent replicas of 1 million unique cDNA reads from the same blood draw.

Library creation used 5' RACE. The sample was run on an Illumina HiSeq 2500. The second PCR ran for roughly 6 to 11 cycles and used a J-beta primer mix along with a sample-barcoded 5' primer. A template-switch 5' adaptor carrying 12 random nucleotides introduced a unique molecular identifier onto each TCR beta cDNA molecule. Each sample yielded at least 2.5 million CDR3-containing paired-end reads. First-strand cDNA synthesis was performed from all RNA using the Mint cDNA synthesis kit, with priming by a TRBC-specific oligonucleotide. After uracil-DNA glycosylase treatment, a first 18-cycle PCR used universal primers M1SS and BC2_uni_R on all cDNA. On the authors' methods: For normalization, 1 million high-quality reads, each with a distinct molecular identifier, were randomly selected from each sample. Instead of being binned into consensus sequences, reads with shared molecular identifiers were discarded. MiTCR, set to a Q25 quality threshold and the strictest error-elimination algorithm, was used for CDR3 identification, clonotype clustering and error correction. A nonparametric unseen species model using Euler transformation provided a lower-bound estimate of total TCR beta diversity. TCRdb's own reprocessing of the public reads used fastp at Q25 and MiXCR and kept productive beta chains. Each CDR3 protein appears once, grouped with its most common genes and DNA. TCRdb's processing, not the authors', yielded these V and J calls. A total of 550,000 to 750,000 distinct CDR3 sequences appear in this sample, 20% to 25% of them only once. 3% to 4.5% of the sample is in the top ten clones.

On the study overall, not on this receptor specifically: Estimates of total diversity based on one million sequenced T cells were considered lower bounds and underestimates. The percentage of naive T cells measured by flow cytometry correlated strongly with observed TCR beta diversity. Compared with the aged group, more naive CD4+ T cells, fewer expanded clones and increased TCR diversity were shown by the long-lived group, suggesting age selection. Because profiling used bulk unsorted PBMCs, naive and antigen-experienced compartments could not be compared conclusively. As age increased, observed TCR beta diversity per million T cells dropped in a roughly linear way, and a significant reduction was already evident by age around 41. Donor CMV infection status was unknown, potentially confounding age-related changes in expanded clonotypes.

Donors were approximately 42 systemically healthy Caucasian individuals from Russia aged roughly 6 to 90 years. Each donor gave around 9.9 milliliters of peripheral blood, collected into EDTA-treated Vacutainer tubes. Ficoll-Paque density-gradient centrifugation was used to isolate PBMCs, with at least 6.5 million per sample. Total RNA was extracted from PBMCs with Trizol reagent, with at least 5.5 micrograms obtained per sample. The percentages of naive CD45RAhigh/CD27high T cells were determined by flow cytometry on a PBMC aliquot from every donor. This clonotype originated in a man in his 70s in good health. The sequence joins TRBV6-1 to TRBJ2-7; 9 bases in the junction line up with TRBD1. Sequenced sample: blood. The CDR3 region has the sequence CASSEQRTGVSYEQYF. At the DNA level, the sequence is TGTGCCAGCAGTGAACAAAGGACAGGGGTTTCCTACGAGCAGTACTTC.